This paragraph reports one TCR beta chain. This entry comes from a study of blood T cell repertoires in COVID-19. The wider study: The analysed material was cDNA or gDNA that came from T cells, B-cell-depleted T cells, or PBMCs.

As processed by the authors: Nucleated cell number was recorded as an estimate derived from reference gene primer amplification. Libraries were prepared by immunoSEQ multiplex PCR; TCRdb keeps only in-frame clonotypes and omits some of them. V and J calls and clone size are given by that table; D and trimming were obtained from the DNA. This table holds approximately 150,000 clones, roughly 80% found once. Per germline, CDR1 MDHEN and CDR2 SYDVKM. V dropped 6 bases and J dropped 7; count of bases not matched to a gene: 5. This CDR3 has 13 amino acids. The sample comprised peripheral blood. V and J are TRBV28 and TRBJ1-2; 10 bases line up with TRBD1. The origin of this receptor is a human donor in a cohort sampled during active COVID-19. CDR3 protein: CASRGTGVSGYTF. The CDR3 DNA follows: TGTGCCAGCAGAGGGACAGGGGTGAGTGGCTACACCTTC.